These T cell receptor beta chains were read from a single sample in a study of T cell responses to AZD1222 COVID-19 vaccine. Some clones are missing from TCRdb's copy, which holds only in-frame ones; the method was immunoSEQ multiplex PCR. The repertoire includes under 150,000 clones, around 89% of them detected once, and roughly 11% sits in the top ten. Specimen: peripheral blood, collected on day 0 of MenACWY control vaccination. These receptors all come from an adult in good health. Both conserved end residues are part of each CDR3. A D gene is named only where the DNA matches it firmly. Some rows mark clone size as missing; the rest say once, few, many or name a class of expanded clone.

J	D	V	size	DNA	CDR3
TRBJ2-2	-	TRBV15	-	TGTGCCACCAGCAGAGATCTACCTAGGGAGCTGTTTTTT	CATSRDLPRELFF
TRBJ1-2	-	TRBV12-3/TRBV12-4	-	TGTGCCAGCAGTTTATCCAGGGATGGAGGCTACACCTTC	CASSLSRDGGYTF
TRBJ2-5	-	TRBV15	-	TGTGCCACCAGCAGAGATCGGGGGGAGACCCAGTACTTC	CATSRDRGETQYF
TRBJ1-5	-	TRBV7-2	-	TGTGCCAGCAGCTTTTCCAAGGACCAGCCCCAGCATTTT	CASSFSKDQPQHF
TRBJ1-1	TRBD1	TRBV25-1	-	TGTGCCAGCAGCCTGGGACAGGCCAACACTGAAGCTTTCTTT	CASSLGQANTEAFF
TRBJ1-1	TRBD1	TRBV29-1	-	TGCAGCGTTGCATTTGGCAGGGGGCGGGTGGACACTGAAGCTTTCTTT	CSVAFGRGRVDTEAFF
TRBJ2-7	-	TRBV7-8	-	TGTGCCAGCAGCCAAGACAGCTACGAGCAGTACTTC	CASSQDSYEQYF
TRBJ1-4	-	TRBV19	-	TGTGCCAGTAGTTTTCAGGCAACTAATGAAAAACTGTTTTTT	CASSFQATNEKLFF
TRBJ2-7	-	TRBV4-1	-	TGCGCCAGCAGCCAAGAGCCCCCGGGGGTCAGCTCCTACGAGCAGTACTTC	CASSQEPPGVSSYEQYF
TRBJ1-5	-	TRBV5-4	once	TGTGCCAGCAGCGCCGGGGGGAGCAATCAGCCCCAGCATTTT	CASSAGGSNQPQHF
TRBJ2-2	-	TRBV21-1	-	TGTGCCAGCAGCTCTGAAGGACTAGCAGCGAACACCGGGGAGCTGTTTTTT	CASSSEGLAANTGELFF
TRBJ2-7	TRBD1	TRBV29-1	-	TGCAGCGTGGGTACAGGGGGCCCCTACGAGCAGTACTTC	CSVGTGGPYEQYF
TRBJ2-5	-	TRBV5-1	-	TGCGCCAGCAGCACAAGGGACTACCAAGAGACCCAGTACTTC	CASSTRDYQETQYF
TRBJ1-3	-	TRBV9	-	TGTGCCAGCAGCGCCCTGGTAGACTCTGGAAACACCATATATTTT	CASSALVDSGNTIYF
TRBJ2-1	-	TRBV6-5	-	TGTGCCAGCAGTAGGGGACGGTACAATGAGCAGTTCTTC	CASSRGRYNEQFF
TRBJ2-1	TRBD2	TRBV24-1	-	TGTGCCACCAGTGGGCTAGCGGGGTACAATGAGCAGTTCTTC	CATSGLAGYNEQFF